This T cell receptor (beta chain) was found in a study of Graves' ophthalmopathy and Graves' hyperthyroidism. General observations from the study: For predicting ophthalmopathy progression, the model had roughly 64% sensitivity and roughly 72% specificity.

The authors diagnosed from clinical symptoms, serum thyroxine, TRAb, thyroid ultrasound and orbital computed tomography. The CDR3 consists of 15 residues. Germline V gene data show CDR1 as LNHDA and CDR2 as SQIVND (reference sequence). Germline trimming cut 3 bases from V and 3 bases from J; bases unmatched to any gene: 3. As regards this clonotype: What it recognizes is unknown.

From RNA, the CDR3 regions of TCR beta chains were amplified and sequenced. RT-PCR with HTBI primers came first, then second-round multiplex PCR. Using its own MiXCR run on the multiplex PCR reads, TCRdb lists one record per CDR3 protein. The sample holds a few hundred thousand distinct CDR3 sequences; less than 45% are singletons and the top ten take about 4.2%. Source material: peripheral blood or thyroid tissue (not recorded which). This sequence joins TRBV19 and TRBJ2-2; 8 nucleotides line up with TRBD2. The sequence was obtained from an adult man with Graves' hyperthyroidism. This chain's CDR3 is CASSIGLAHTGELFF. DNA for the CDR3: TGTGCCAGTAGTATCGGACTAGCTCACACCGGGGAGCTGTTTTTT.